This T cell receptor (beta chain) emerged from a study of shared clonotypes between healthy human individuals. The method was immunoSEQ multiplex PCR; TCRdb's version includes in-frame clones alone and lacks a portion of them. The repertoire holds some 1.5 million clones, more than 95% seen once, with about 1% in the top ten. V was cut by 5 bases and J by 5 bases, with 16 bases left in between. This CDR3 region has 14 residues. CDR1 is LNHDA and CDR2 is SQIVND in the germline V gene (reference sequence). Sequencing was carried out using naive CD4+ T cells sorted from blood. Subset given: CD45RA+ positively selected. This chain connects TRBV19 to TRBJ2-7; D is unresolved. The sequence was obtained from a man aged 25-40 years in good health. The CDR3 reads CASSPDLARNEQYF. CDR3 DNA: TGTGCCAGTAGTCCGGACCTGGCTCGGAACGAGCAGTACTTC.